Presented here are 26 T cell receptor beta chains from one specimen sequenced in a study of blood T cell repertoires in COVID-19. TCRdb's copy holds only in-frame clones and misses some; the assay was immunoSEQ multiplex PCR. Of hundreds of thousands of clones listed, over 75% are singletons. Sequenced material: peripheral blood. Source of these receptors: a man aged 50-60 years with COVID-19, enrolled during active disease.

The V call is TRBV5-5, the J call TRBJ1-5; weak D call: TRBD1 (5 bases). Looked up from germline, CDR1 is SGHKS and CDR2 is YYEKEE (reference sequence). This CDR3 has 14 amino acids. The germline V and J ends were trimmed by 0 bases and 6 bases, with 10 bases remaining between them. DNA of the CDR3: TGTGCCAGCAGCTTGGGAGCGGGGCCTCAGCCCCAGCATTTT. Amino acids: CASSLGAGPQPQHF.

CDR3 DNA: TGTGCCATCAGTGAGCGGACAGGGGGCTATGAGCAGTTCTTC. It encodes CAISERTGGYEQFF. The chain is built from TRBV10-3 and TRBJ2-1; 11 nucleotides match TRBD1. The V and J ends lost 2 bases and 8 bases, in that order; junction bases with no gene match: 2. CDR1 and CDR2 (germline): ENHRY, SYGVKD. This CDR3 spans 14 amino acids.

The chain employs TRBV6-2 or TRBV6-3 and TRBJ2-7; tentative D call: TRBD1 (6 bases). From germline, CDR1 is MNHEY and CDR2 SVGEGT. This CDR3 spans 15 amino acids. Deletions cut 0 bases from V and 3 bases from J, with 12 bases between. CDR3 DNA: TGTGCCAGCAGTTACTCTTCAGGGGCACGCTACGAGCAGTACTTC. Translating gives CASSYSSGARYEQYF.

This clone was recorded only once. The genes are TRBV7-8 and TRBJ1-3, with 7 bases that match TRBD1. The CDR3 has 18 amino acids. Germline V gene sequence: CDR1 SGHVS, CDR2 FQNEAQ. V shed 5 bases, J shed 5 bases, and the junction held 18 bases outside the gene matches. The CDR3 bases are TGTGCCAGCAGCCTTCTTCCGCTGAACAGGGGTTTGAGAAACACCATATATTTT. Translation gives CASSLLPLNRGLRNTIYF.

V gene TRBV11-2 combines with J gene TRBJ2-2, with 9 bases matching TRBD1. The CDR3 covers 15 residues. From germline, CDR1 is SGHAT and CDR2 FQNNGV. The V segment lost 5 bases and the J segment 5 bases; nucleotides outside the gene matches: 6. CDR3 DNA sequence: TGTGCCAGCAGCAACCGGGACAGGGTGACCGGGGAGCTGTTTTTT. Its protein product is CASSNRDRVTGELFF.

The rearrangement joins TRBV7-3 to TRBJ1-6; 12 bases are a match to TRBD1. With V trimmed by 4 bases and J by 10 bases, 5 bases remained unmatched. The germline V gene encodes CDR1 SGHTA and CDR2 FQGTGA. This CDR3 has 15 residues. The CDR3 spells CASSSRDRGQSPLHF. DNA of the CDR3: TGTGCCAGCAGCTCCCGGGACAGGGGGCAATCACCCCTCCACTTT.

The V call is TRBV2, the J call TRBJ2-2; 9 bases map to TRBD1. Germline trimming cut 4 bases from V and 2 bases from J; bases unmatched to any gene: 2. The germline CDR1 and CDR2 sequences are SNHLY and FYNNEI. This CDR3 is built from 15 residues. The CDR3 region is CASSVGQGNTGELFF. The CDR3 nucleotides read TGTGCCAGCAGTGTGGGACAGGGAAACACCGGGGAGCTGTTTTTT.

V is TRBV11-2 and J is TRBJ2-1; tentatively, D is TRBD1 (6 bases). The CDR3 has 11 amino acids. Germline V gene data show CDR1 as SGHAT and CDR2 as FQNNGV. V lost 8 bases and J lost 9, with 11 bases in between. The CDR3 spells CASVQGSEQFF. Here the CDR3 DNA reads TGTGCCAGCGTCCAGGGGAGTGAGCAGTTCTTC. Together with reference TRBV11-2 and TRBJ2-1, the CDR3 gives the full variable domain: EAGVAQSPRYKIIEKRQSVAFWCNPISGHATLYWYQQILGQGPKLLIQFQNNGVVDDSQLPKDRFSAERLKGVDSTLKIQPAKLEDSAVYLCASVQGSEQFFGPGTRLTVL.

The rearrangement uses TRBV21-1 and TRBJ2-7; the table's D call of TRBD2 was not tested on the DNA. TRBV21-1 is described as a pseudogene. This CDR3 comprises 15 residues. The CDR3 DNA reads as TGTGCCAGCAGTTTTCGGTCTAACTTTACGGGAGAGCAGTACTTC. Translation gives CASSFRSNFTGEQYF.

The V and J genes are TRBV5-4 and TRBJ2-2; D is undetermined. Germline V gene data show CDR1 as SGHNT and CDR2 as YYREEE (reference sequence). The CDR3 consists of 13 residues. V shed 5 bases and J shed 4 bases, with 9 bases lying between them. CDR3: CASSFPFTGELFF. CDR3 bases: TGTGCCAGCAGTTTCCCGTTCACCGGGGAGCTGTTTTTT. Filled out from reference TRBV5-4 and TRBJ2-2, the complete variable domain reads ETGVTQSPTHLIKTRGQQVTLRCSSQSGHNTVSWYQQALGQGPQFIFQYYREEENGRGNFPPRFSGLQFPNYSSELNVNALELDDSALYLCASSFPFTGELFFGEGSRLTVL.

CDR3 loop: CASSLNSGGGYNEQFF. In nucleotides, the CDR3 is TGTGCCAGCAGCTTAAATTCGGGGGGCGGATACAATGAGCAGTTCTTC. The rearrangement uses TRBV7-3 and TRBJ2-1; D possibly corresponds to TRBD2 (7 bases). Germline V gene lookup returns CDR1 SGHTA and CDR2 FQGTGA. The V end lost 1 base, the J end lost 4 bases, and 14 bases lay between the germline ends. The CDR3 totals 16 residues.

The rearrangement joins TRBV3-1 (or the pseudogene TRBV3-2) to TRBJ1-2; D unresolved. CDR1 LGHDT and CDR2 YNNKEL come from the germline V gene (reference sequence). Deletions cut 1 base from V and 0 bases from J, with 9 bases between. CDR3 size: 15 residues. The CDR3 bases are TGTGCCAGCAGCCAAGGTTTTCAGACTAACTATGGCTACACCTTC. Translated, it gives CASSQGFQTNYGYTF.

The table lists this clone with a count of one. The V call is TRBV4-1, the J call TRBJ1-1; D not certain. Trimming took 4 bases from V and 0 from J, leaving 9 bases between them. The CDR3 has 14 amino acids. Per germline, CDR1 MGHRA and CDR2 YSYEKL. The CDR3 region has the DNA TGCGCCAGCAGCCCGTCTTTTCTGAACACTGAAGCTTTCTTT. This codes for CASSPSFLNTEAFF.

The rearrangement joins TRBV19 to TRBJ1-2; D not certain. The CDR3 consists of 12 residues. CDR1 is LNHDA, CDR2 SQIVND, per germline (reference sequence). Trimming left V 5 bases short and J 2 bases short, with 6 bases between. The CDR3 loop reads CASSYRNYGYTF. CDR3 in DNA: TGTGCCAGTAGTTACAGAAACTATGGCTACACCTTC.

The J gene is TRBJ1-2, the V gene TRBV7-9, with TRBD1 matching 8 bases. The CDR3 has 13 residues. Germline trimming cut 5 bases from V and 8 bases from J; bases unmatched to any gene: 7. CDR1 is SEHNR, CDR2 FQNEAQ, per germline (reference sequence). This CDR3 is CASSAQGERGYTF. The CDR3, as DNA: TGTGCCAGCAGCGCACAGGGGGAGAGGGGCTACACCTTC. The full variable domain, rest sourced from reference TRBV7-9 and TRBJ1-2, is DTGVSQNPRHKITKRGQNVTFRCDPISEHNRLYWYRQTLGQGPEFLTYFQNEAQLEKSRLLSDRFSAERPKGSFSTLEIQRTEQGDSAMYLCASSAQGERGYTFGSGTRLTVV.

The CDR3 coding sequence is TGTGCCAGCAGGCCCCAGGGTTCCTATAATTCACCCCTCCACTTT. Translation gives CASRPQGSYNSPLHF. This chain connects TRBV28 to TRBJ1-6, with D possibly matching TRBD1 (5 bases). CDR1 MDHEN and CDR2 SYDVKM come from the germline V gene. CDR3 length: 15 residues. V shed 6 bases and J shed 1 base, with 10 bases lying between them. The full variable domain, in which reference TRBV28 and TRBJ1-6 provide the parts outside the CDR3, is DVKVTQSSRYLVKRTGEKVFLECVQDMDHENMFWYRQDPGLGLRLIYFSYDVKMKEKGDIPEGYSVSREKKERFSLILESASTNQTSMYLCASRPQGSYNSPLHFGNGTRLTVT.

The chain combines TRBV7-2 with TRBJ1-5; D is unresolved. Germline loops: CDR1 SGHTA, CDR2 FQGNSA. The length of the CDR3 is 15 residues. V lost 5 bases and J lost 2, with 13 bases in between. CDR3 sequence reads: CASSLDGSGNQPQHF. The CDR3 DNA is TGTGCCAGCAGCCTAGACGGTTCTGGCAATCAGCCCCAGCATTTT.

This clone is a singleton in its sample. The V call is TRBV21-1, the J call TRBJ2-5; the table's D call, TRBD2, has no DNA check behind it. TRBV21-1 corresponds to a pseudogene. The CDR3 is 11 amino acids. For the CDR3, the DNA is TGTGCCAGCAGCCCCCTTTGGACCCAGTACTTC. It specifies CASSPLWTQYF.

The J gene is TRBJ1-1, the V gene TRBV5-1; 9 bases match TRBD1. CDR1 is SGHRS and CDR2 is YFSETQ in the germline V gene. The CDR3 is 13 amino acids. Trimming cost V 5 bases and J 3 bases; bases outside gene matches: 2. As DNA, the CDR3 is TGCGCCAGCAGTTGGACAGGGGACACTGAAGCTTTCTTT. This translates into CASSWTGDTEAFF.

V and J are TRBV30 and TRBJ2-3; 8 bases are a match to TRBD1. There are 15 residues in the CDR3. Germline values: CDR1 GTSNPN, CDR2 SVGIG (reference sequence). Trimming cost V 2 bases and J 4 bases; bases outside gene matches: 8. CDR3 loop: CAWSSGTGGSDTQYF. The CDR3, as DNA: TGTGCCTGGAGTTCCGGGACAGGTGGCTCAGATACGCAGTATTTT. Looking up the rest from reference TRBV30 and TRBJ2-3 gives the full variable domain: SQTIHQWPATLVQPVGSPLSLECTVEGTSNPNLYWYRQAAGRGLQLLFYSVGIGQISSEVPQNLSASRPQDRQFILSSKKLLLSDSGFYLCAWSSGTGGSDTQYFGPGTRLTVL.

The chain has TRBV19 and TRBJ1-2; possible D gene TRBD1, 6 bases. V gave up 4 bases and J gave up 7 bases, with 10 bases separating them. CDR1 is LNHDA and CDR2 is SQIVND in the germline V gene (reference sequence). The CDR3 is 12 amino acids. The CDR3 nucleotides read TGTGCCAGTAGTACGAGGGACATTGGCTACACCTTC. This sequence encodes CASSTRDIGYTF.

The CDR3 is CASSVGGRRNTIYF. The CDR3 bases are TGTGCCAGCAGCGTAGGAGGCCGAAGGAACACCATATATTTT. The chain has TRBV9 and TRBJ1-3; D is undetermined. Looked up from germline, CDR1 is SGDLS and CDR2 is YYNGEE. V gave up 0 bases and J gave up 7 bases, with 11 bases separating them. The CDR3 contains 14 residues. Supplemented by reference TRBV9 and TRBJ1-3, the full variable domain reads DSGVTQTPKHLITATGQRVTLRCSPRSGDLSVYWYQQSLDQGLQFLIQYYNGEERAKGNILERFSAQQFPDLHSELNLSSLELGDSALYFCASSVGGRRNTIYFGEGSWLTVV.

This clone occurred once. This chain links TRBV19 with TRBJ1-5; TRBD1 is a possible D gene (5 bases). Trimming left V 4 bases short and J 0 bases short, with 10 bases between. The germline CDR1 and CDR2 sequences are LNHDA and SQIVND (reference sequence). The CDR3 is 15 residues long. CDR3 region: CASSTRRVSNQPQHF. CDR3 DNA sequence: TGTGCCAGTAGTACCCGCAGGGTTAGCAATCAGCCCCAGCATTTT. Complete variable domain (other parts from reference TRBV19 and TRBJ1-5): DGGITQSPKYLFRKEGQNVTLSCEQNLNHDAMYWYRQDPGQGLRLIYYSQIVNDFQKGDIAEGYSVSREKKESFPLTVTSAQKNPTAFYLCASSTRRVSNQPQHFGDGTRLSIL.

This chain uses TRBV28 with TRBJ2-5, with 12 bases matching TRBD1. Germline trimming cut 2 bases from V and 5 bases from J; bases unmatched to any gene: 9. The germline gives CDR1 MDHEN, CDR2 SYDVKM. The CDR3 extends over 17 amino acids. CDR3 in DNA: TGTGCCAGCAGTTTAGGGACAGGGGGCACGGGGCGTGAGACCCAGTACTTC. Its protein is CASSLGTGGTGRETQYF.

The count of this clone is one. CDR3 residues: CASSQLQGYNRDTQYF. CDR3 bases: TGCGCCAGCAGCCAACTTCAGGGATACAACCGAGATACGCAGTATTTT. V and J are TRBV4-1 and TRBJ2-3; tentatively, D is TRBD1 (5 bases). This CDR3 is built from 16 residues. Germline V gene lookup returns CDR1 MGHRA and CDR2 YSYEKL. Trimming took off 2 bases at V and 5 bases at J, with 17 bases between the two ends.

V and J are TRBV11-2 and TRBJ2-7, with D possibly matching TRBD1 (5 bases). This CDR3 region has 16 residues. Germline loops: CDR1 SGHAT, CDR2 FQNNGV. V dropped 0 bases and J dropped 1 base, with 13 bases sitting between them. For the CDR3, the DNA is TGTGCCAGCAGCTTAGATCTATGGTCAGGGTCCTACGAGCAGTACTTC. Its translation: CASSLDLWSGSYEQYF.